The 24 T cell receptor beta chains in this list originate from one sample, sequenced in a study of shared clonotypes between healthy human individuals. TCRdb keeps only in-frame clones here, not all; method: immunoSEQ multiplex PCR. Here the sample spans some 2.1 million clones, about 93% being singletons. The naive CD8 fraction comprised CD45RO-negative cells positively selected for CCR7 and excluded terminally differentiated effector memory CD45RA+ cells. The material sequenced was naive CD8+ T cells from PBMCs. These receptors all come from a young man in good health. Some clones in this sample may be carry-over from other donors' samples.

The chain joins TRBV27 to TRBJ1-2, with 9 bases matching TRBD1. Germline CDR1 is MNHEY and CDR2 is SMNVEV (reference sequence). This CDR3 spans 15 amino acids. V lost 5 bases to trimming and J lost 7 bases; unmatched junction nucleotides: 11. CDR3 sequence (DNA): TGTGCCAGCAGTCTAGGACAGGGGCCGGGGAGTGGCTACACCTTC. It encodes CASSLGQGPGSGYTF.

The chain uses TRBV29-1 and TRBJ2-5; 9 bases agree with TRBD2. The CDR3 has 17 amino acids. CDR1 and CDR2 from the germline V gene are SQVTM and ANQGSEA. Trimming took 1 base from V and 5 from J; bases not matched to a gene: 14. CDR3 loop: CSVEGTLAGRTWETQYF. In DNA form, the CDR3 reads TGCAGCGTTGAAGGTACCCTAGCGGGAAGGACCTGGGAGACCCAGTACTTC.

The chain joins TRBV4-1 to TRBJ2-7; possibly TRBD2 for D (7 bases). Germline V CDR1 and CDR2: MGHRA, YSYEKL. CDR3 length: 15 amino acids. The V end was cut by 4 bases, the J end by 1 base, with 14 bases between. CDR3 sequence reads: CASSLHAGASYEQYF. For the CDR3, the DNA is TGCGCCAGCAGCCTTCACGCGGGGGCATCCTACGAGCAGTACTTC.

The chain uses TRBV5-1 and TRBJ2-7, with D uncertain. Looked up from germline, CDR1 is SGHRS and CDR2 is YFSETQ. The CDR3 loop spans 15 amino acids. V lost 2 bases to trimming and J lost 0 bases, with 12 bases between them. CDR3 protein: CASSLRELSSYEQYF. In DNA, the CDR3 is TGCGCCAGCAGCTTAAGGGAACTGAGCTCCTACGAGCAGTACTTC.

The chain combines TRBV7-3 with TRBJ2-1, with 16 positions matching TRBD2. J lost 5 bases, V lost 5 bases, and 12 bases had no gene match. The CDR3 length is 19 residues. CDR1 is SGHTA, CDR2 FQGTGA, per germline. The CDR3: CASSLRLGTSGRVDNEQFF. The CDR3 DNA reads as TGTGCCAGCAGCCTTCGGCTGGGGACTAGCGGGAGGGTTGACAATGAGCAGTTCTTC.

CDR3: CASSDSPRGEQFF. The CDR3 nucleotides read TGTGCCAGCAGCGATTCCCCCAGGGGTGAGCAGTTCTTC. The chain carries TRBV7-2 and TRBJ2-1; D possibly corresponds to TRBD1 (6 bases). Trimming cost V 5 bases and J 9 bases, with 14 bases left between them. The CDR3 runs 13 residues. Per germline, CDR1 SGHTA and CDR2 FQGNSA. The entire variable domain, with the rest obtained from reference TRBV7-2 and TRBJ2-1, is as follows: GAGVSQSPSNKVTEKGKDVELRCDPISGHTALYWYRQSLGQGLEFLIYFQGNSAPDKSGLPSDRFSAERTGGSVSTLTIQRTQQEDSAVYLCASSDSPRGEQFFGPGTRLTVL.

The V call is TRBV7-9, the J call TRBJ1-1; no reliable D call. CDR3 length equals 12 residues. The germline gives CDR1 SEHNR, CDR2 FQNEAQ (reference sequence). Trimming took off 5 bases at V and 8 bases at J, with 12 bases between the two ends. CDR3 amino acids: CASSRPGGEAFF. The DNA for the CDR3 is TGTGCCAGCAGCCGCCCGGGAGGGGAAGCTTTCTTT.

The chain recombines TRBV15 with TRBJ1-5; D might be TRBD1 (5 bases). V gave up 5 bases and J gave up 3 bases, with 14 bases separating them. The V gene's germline CDR1 is LNHNV and CDR2 YYDKDF (reference sequence). This CDR3 has 15 amino acids. The CDR3 loop is CATSGTDRPNQPQHF. The DNA for the CDR3 is TGTGCCACCAGCGGAACAGACAGACCCAATCAGCCCCAGCATTTT.

With respect to this clone: The sample contains more than one DNA sequence encoding this CDR3. This chain links TRBV27 with TRBJ1-3; D gene uncertain. Germline assignment: CDR1 MNHEY and CDR2 SMNVEV (reference sequence). The CDR3 length is 14 residues. V lost 4 bases, J lost 0 bases, and 7 bases lay in between. As DNA, the CDR3 is TGTGCCAGCAGTTCATGGAGCTCTGGAAACACCATATATTTT. Its translation is CASSSWSSGNTIYF.

In DNA form, the CDR3 reads TGTGCCAGCAGACCCGGACTGATTCTTTACAATGAGCAGTTCTTC. Its protein is CASRPGLILYNEQFF. The V call is TRBV27, the J call TRBJ2-1; D possibly corresponds to TRBD2 (5 bases). The CDR3 length is 15 residues. Between the trimmed V and J ends, which lost 6 bases and 4 bases, there was a span of 16 bases. The germline V gene has CDR1 MNHEY and CDR2 SMNVEV (reference sequence).

The chain is built from TRBV25-1 and TRBJ2-1; D unresolved. Germline values: CDR1 MGHDK, CDR2 SYGVNS. This CDR3 is built from 16 residues. V was clipped by 1 base and J by 4 bases, with 14 bases between them. CDR3 amino acids: CASSESPASIYNEQFF. The CDR3 DNA is TGTGCCAGCAGTGAATCTCCAGCGTCGATATACAATGAGCAGTTCTTC. The complete variable domain, with remaining parts taken from reference TRBV25-1 and TRBJ2-1, reads EADIYQTPRYLVIGTGKKITLECSQTMGHDKMYWYQQDPGMELHLIHYSYGVNSTEKGDLSSESTVSRIRTEHFPLTLESARPSHTSQYLCASSESPASIYNEQFFGPGTRLTVL.

This rearrangement joins TRBV5-5 to TRBJ2-7, with D perhaps matching TRBD1 (6 bases). V was shortened by 0 bases and J by 2 bases, with 15 bases between the two germline ends. Germline V gene data show CDR1 as SGHKS and CDR2 as YYEKEE (reference sequence). The CDR3 runs to 16 residues. The CDR3: CASSLEGRGSTYEQYF. CDR3 DNA sequence: TGTGCCAGCAGCTTGGAGGGTAGGGGGTCTACCTACGAGCAGTACTTC. The full variable domain, with the rest looked up from reference TRBV5-5 and TRBJ2-7, is DAGVTQSPTHLIKTRGQQVTLRCSPISGHKSVSWYQQVLGQGPQFIFQYYEKEERGRGNFPDRFSARQFPNYSSELNVNALLLGDSALYLCASSLEGRGSTYEQYFGPGTRLTVT.

This sequence joins TRBV19 and TRBJ2-7; D uncertain. From germline, CDR1 is LNHDA and CDR2 SQIVND (reference sequence). This CDR3 region has 12 residues. Trimming removed 5 bases from V and 4 bases from J, with 9 bases in between. CDR3 DNA sequence: TGTGCCAGTAGTCACGACTCGTACGAGCAGTACTTC. Its protein is CASSHDSYEQYF.

V is TRBV28 and J is TRBJ2-3, with a possible D match to TRBD2 (6 bases). Germline CDR1 MDHEN, CDR2 SYDVKM. The CDR3 has 14 residues. V was cut by 4 bases and J by 4 bases, with 12 bases left in between. CDR3 loop: CASSSRLGSDTQYF. The CDR3 DNA sequence: TGTGCCAGCAGTTCCCGACTAGGCTCAGATACGCAGTATTTT.

This clone appeared a single time. The V and J genes are TRBV7-2 and TRBJ1-3; a possible D gene is TRBD1 (6 bases). The CDR3 has 18 residues. V was clipped by 5 bases and J by 0 bases, with 20 bases between them. Germline assignment: CDR1 SGHTA and CDR2 FQGNSA. CDR3 loop: CASSLFGGAGSSGNTIYF. Here the CDR3 DNA reads TGTGCCAGCAGCCTCTTTGGGGGCGCCGGCAGCTCTGGAAACACCATATATTTT.

This chain uses TRBV5-1 with TRBJ2-4, with unresolved D. The V end was cut by 4 bases, the J end by 0 bases, with 11 bases between. Germline-derived CDR1 and CDR2 are SGHRS and YFSETQ. The CDR3 sequence is 15 residues long. The CDR3 sequence: CASSPHLQAKNIQYF. The CDR3 nucleotides read TGCGCCAGCAGCCCTCACCTCCAAGCCAAAAACATTCAGTACTTC.

The chain combines TRBV5-1 with TRBJ2-3; D may be TRBD2 (6 bases). V was trimmed by 1 base and J by 4 bases, leaving 13 bases between them. This CDR3 is built from 15 residues. Germline-derived CDR1 and CDR2 are SGHRS and YFSETQ. As DNA, the CDR3 is TGCGCCAGCAGCTTGTACCAGGGCGGGGCAGATACGCAGTATTTT. Translation gives CASSLYQGGADTQYF. Drawing the rest from reference TRBV5-1 and TRBJ2-3, the complete variable domain is KAGVTQTPRYLIKTRGQQVTLSCSPISGHRSVSWYQQTPGQGLQFLFEYFSETQRNKGNFPGRFSGRQFSNSRSEMNVSTLELGDSALYLCASSLYQGGADTQYFGPGTRLTVL.

V and J are TRBV4-1 and TRBJ1-3; no definite D call. Germline V gives CDR1 MGHRA, CDR2 YSYEKL. The CDR3 totals 14 residues. V was clipped by 2 bases and J by 4 bases, with 9 bases between them. CDR3 in amino acids: CASSQSTSGNTIYF. The CDR3 DNA reads as TGCGCCAGCAGCCAATCGACGAGCGGAAACACCATATATTTT.

This clone was counted only a few times. The chain combines TRBV6-5 with TRBJ2-2; D remains ambiguous. Trimming shortened V by 6 bases and J by 6 bases, and 11 bases separated the two germline ends. Germline V gene sequence: CDR1 MNHEY, CDR2 SVGAGI. This CDR3 has 13 residues. The CDR3 DNA reads TGTGCCAGCAGCCCCCAACAAGCCGGGGAGCTGTTTTTT. Its translation: CASSPQQAGELFF.

The genes are TRBV27 and TRBJ1-5; D unclear. Germline CDR1 MNHEY, CDR2 SMNVEV (reference sequence). The CDR3 extends over 14 amino acids. Trimming pared 0 bases from V and 7 bases from J, leaving 10 bases between. Written as DNA, the CDR3 is TGTGCCAGCAGTTTATCAGGGTCAGCCCAGCCCCAGCATTTT. It is translated as CASSLSGSAQPQHF.

The gene calls are TRBV27 and TRBJ2-7, with D unresolved. V lost 6 bases and J lost 0, with 12 bases in between. Germline values: CDR1 MNHEY, CDR2 SMNVEV (reference sequence). This CDR3 spans 14 amino acids. The CDR3 nucleotides are TGTGCCAGCAGGGGTTTGTCAGCCTCCTACGAGCAGTACTTC. Its protein is CASRGLSASYEQYF.

This clone was picked up one time. The CDR3 coding sequence is TGTGCCAGCAGCCAAGATGCAGGGGGGTTCTACGAGCAGTACTTC. Translation: CASSQDAGGFYEQYF. The chain employs TRBV4-2 and TRBJ2-7; possibly TRBD1 for D (7 bases). The CDR3 is made up of 15 amino acids. V was clipped by 0 bases and J by 3 bases, with 12 bases between them. The germline V gene has CDR1 LGHNA and CDR2 YNFKEQ.

The chain uses TRBV25-1 and TRBJ2-7; D is undetermined. Germline V gives CDR1 MGHDK, CDR2 SYGVNS. The CDR3 consists of 11 residues. V lost 4 bases, J lost 4 bases, and 5 bases lay in between. CDR3 residues: CASSGLYEQYF. The CDR3 nucleotides read TGTGCCAGCAGTGGGTTATACGAGCAGTACTTC.

The V and J genes are TRBV7-9 and TRBJ1-4; 9 nucleotides match TRBD1. Germline V gives CDR1 SEHNR, CDR2 FQNEAQ (reference sequence). The CDR3 is made up of 16 amino acids. Trimming removed 6 bases from V and 7 bases from J; junction bases left unmatched: 12. For the CDR3, the DNA is TGTGCCAGCAGTCGCATACAGGGGGCGCGGACTGAAAAACTGTTTTTT. This codes for CASSRIQGARTEKLFF.